The present entry profiles one TCR beta chain with its context. Its antigen remains unidentified. This sample was taken from a study of shared clonotypes between healthy human individuals. In the study overall: Each donor contributed plates that comprised three CD4 naive, three CD4 memory, two CD8 naive and one CD8 memory.

Replicate PCRs for sorted subsets used approximately 220 ng DNA; this equaled 33,000 or so T cell genomes. Sequencing used immunoSEQ multiplex PCR; TCRdb keeps in-frame clones, though not all of them. The data hold about 2 million clones, with about 95% observed a single time. Study results and limitations: Since donors were few, the genetic and exposure-history diversity represented was limited. Collection of samples was limited to blood; tissue repertoires likely differ.

It was CD45RO-negative cells, positively selected for CCR7, that made up naive CD8 cells, with terminally differentiated effector memory CD45RA+ cells excluded. V shed 1 base and J shed 4 bases, with 16 bases lying between them. In germline, CDR1 is MNHEY, CDR2 SVGAGI. This CDR3 has 16 amino acids. Material: naive CD8+ T cells sorted from blood. This receptor was taken from a man younger than 35 in good health. The V call is TRBV6-5, the J call TRBJ1-2; TRBD1 is a possible D gene (6 bases). The CDR3 protein is CASSYFEGGSSYGYTF. The DNA of the CDR3 is TGTGCCAGCAGTTACTTCGAGGGGGGCTCTAGCTATGGCTACACCTTC.